A selection of T cell receptor beta chains follows, all from one sample in a study of blood T cells in healthy people across ages. Using its own MiXCR run on the 5' RACE reads, TCRdb lists one record per CDR3 protein. The data contain 1.5 million to 2 million distinct CDR3 sequences, approximately 30% of them seen just once; the ten biggest clones take up 7.7%. Sample: blood. Source of these receptors: a woman aged 30 to 39 in good health. Both conserved end residues are part of each CDR3. The D gene is left open where the match is weak. Some rows mark clone size as missing; the rest say once, few, many or name a class of expanded clone.

j_gene	abundance	v_gene	d_gene	CDR3nt	CDR3aa
TRBJ2-1	many	TRBV7-3	-	TGTGCCAGCAGCCCCCGGCCGGGGCCCAGCTCCTACAATGAGCAGTTCTTC	CASSPRPGPSSYNEQFF
TRBJ1-2	-	TRBV28	-	TGTGCCAGCATTTACCTGGACTATGGCTACACCTTC	CASIYLDYGYTF
TRBJ1-4	-	TRBV29-1	TRBD1	TGCAGCGTTGAGATGAGGGGGCCTAATGAAAAACTGTTTTTT	CSVEMRGPNEKLFF
TRBJ2-7	-	TRBV7-2	TRBD2	TGTGCCAGCAGCCGGACTAGCGGGTGCCTAAGCTCCTACGAGCAGTACTTC	CASSRTSGCLSSYEQYF
TRBJ2-1	many	TRBV4-2	-	TGTGCCAGCAGCCAAGAGGCCTACGACAATGAGCAGTTCTTC	CASSQEAYDNEQFF
TRBJ2-7	many	TRBV7-6	TRBD1	TGTGCCAGCAGCCCGACAGGGTTGGGCTCCTACGAGCAGTACTTC	CASSPTGLGSYEQYF
TRBJ1-5	-	TRBV5-6	TRBD1	TGTGCCAGCAGCGCCGACAGGGGAGCTCAGCCCCAGCATTTT	CASSADRGAQPQHF
TRBJ2-2	-	TRBV28	-	TGTGCCAGCACCCATACCACTGGGGGGCGCACCGGGGAGCTGTTTTTT	CASTHTTGGRTGELFF
TRBJ2-2	-	TRBV20-1	TRBD2	TGCAGTGCTAGAGATCTCAGCGGGGGGCGCGGGGAGCTGTTTTTT	CSARDLSGGRGELFF
TRBJ2-5	many	TRBV6-1	TRBD1	TGTGCCAGCACAACGCGGGGGACAGGGGGCGCGGAGACCCAGTACTTC	CASTTRGTGGAETQYF
TRBJ1-2	-	TRBV18	-	TGTGCCAGCTCACCTCGCGGCGCCCGGACCGATGGCTACACCTTC	CASSPRGARTDGYTF
TRBJ2-5	many	TRBV3-1	TRBD1	TGTGCCAGCAGCCAACGGGGACAGGGAGGAGAGACCCAGTACTTC	CASSQRGQGGETQYF
TRBJ2-5	many	TRBV7-2	TRBD2	TGTGCCAGCAGCTTAATGGGACTAGCGCAAGAGACCCAGTACTTC	CASSLMGLAQETQYF
TRBJ2-7	-	TRBV20-1	-	TGCAGTGCTTATCCGGGACTGTACGAGCAGTACTTC	CSAYPGLYEQYF
TRBJ2-5	many	TRBV6-2/TRBV6-3	TRBD2	TGTGCCAGCAGTTACGGCGGGAGTGAGACCCAGTACTTC	CASSYGGSETQYF
TRBJ2-7	-	TRBV5-1	-	TGCGCCAGCAGCTTGGGGTCGACAGATTCGACAGTCGAGCAGTACTTC	CASSLGSTDSTVEQYF
TRBJ1-2	few	TRBV20-1	TRBD1	TGCAGTGCTAGAGAACCAACCGGGACAGGGAATATCTACACCTTC	CSAREPTGTGNIYTF
TRBJ1-4	few	TRBV20-1	TRBD1	TGCAGTGCTAGGTCCACCAGGACAGGGCTAGAAAAACTGTTTTTT	CSARSTRTGLEKLFF
TRBJ2-7	few	TRBV6-2/TRBV6-3	TRBD2	TGTGCCAGCAGGACTTTACCGGGCGGGAGACCCTACGAGCAGTACTTC	CASRTLPGGRPYEQYF
TRBJ2-3	-	TRBV27	TRBD2	TGTGCCAGCAGCGAAGCGGGACTAGCGGGACCCAGCACAGATACGCAGTATTTT	CASSEAGLAGPSTDTQYF
TRBJ2-4	-	TRBV20-1	-	TGCAGTGCGCAAAAGACACAGGTTAACATTCAGTACTTC	CSAQKTQVNIQYF
TRBJ1-2	-	TRBV12-5	TRBD1	TGTGCTAGTGGTCCCCAGGGGAGGGGGCGAATTGGCTACACCTTC	CASGPQGRGRIGYTF
TRBJ1-2	-	TRBV5-6	-	TGTGCCAGCAGCTTTACTACGGGAAATGGCTACACCTTC	CASSFTTGNGYTF